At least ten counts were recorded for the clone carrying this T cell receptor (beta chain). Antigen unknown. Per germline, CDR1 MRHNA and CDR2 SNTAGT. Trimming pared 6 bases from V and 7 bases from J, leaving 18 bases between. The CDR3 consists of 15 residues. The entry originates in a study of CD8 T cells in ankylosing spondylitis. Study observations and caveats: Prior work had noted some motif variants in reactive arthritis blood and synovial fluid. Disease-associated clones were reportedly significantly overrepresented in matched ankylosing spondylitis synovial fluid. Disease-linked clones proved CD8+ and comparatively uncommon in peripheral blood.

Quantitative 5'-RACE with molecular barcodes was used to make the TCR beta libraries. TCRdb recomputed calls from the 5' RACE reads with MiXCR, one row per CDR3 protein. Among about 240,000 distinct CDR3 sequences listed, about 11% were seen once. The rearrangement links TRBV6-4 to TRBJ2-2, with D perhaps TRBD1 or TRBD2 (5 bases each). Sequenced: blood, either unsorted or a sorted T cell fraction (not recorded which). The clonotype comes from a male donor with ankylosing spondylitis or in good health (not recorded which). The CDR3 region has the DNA TGTGCCAGCAGCGAGGGGACCAAGGCGGTCGGGGAGCTGTTTTTT. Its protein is CASSEGTKAVGELFF.